The clone carrying this T cell receptor beta chain was counted ten times or more. Trimming pared 0 bases from V and 3 bases from J, leaving 13 bases between. Germline loops: CDR1 SGHRS, CDR2 YFSETQ. This CDR3 has 15 amino acids. TCRdb independently ran MiXCR on the 5' RACE reads; one entry per CDR3 protein. Counted here are a few hundred thousand distinct CDR3 sequences, approximately 10% occurring once; the ten biggest clones make up roughly 23%. This sample stems from a study of CD8 T cells in ankylosing spondylitis. The sequenced sample consisted of blood, either unsorted or a sorted T cell fraction (not recorded which). The genes are TRBV5-1 and TRBJ2-7; D may be TRBD1 or TRBD2 (5 bases each). This receptor was identified in a male donor with ankylosing spondylitis or in good health (not recorded which). The chain's CDR3 is CASSLGTPGIYEQYF. In DNA form, the CDR3 reads TGCGCCAGCAGCTTGGGGACACCGGGGATCTACGAGCAGTACTTC. Looking up the rest from reference TRBV5-1 and TRBJ2-7 gives the full variable domain: KAGVTQTPRYLIKTRGQQVTLSCSPISGHRSVSWYQQTPGQGLQFLFEYFSETQRNKGNFPGRFSGRQFSNSRSEMNVSTLELGDSALYLCASSLGTPGIYEQYFGPGTRLTVT.